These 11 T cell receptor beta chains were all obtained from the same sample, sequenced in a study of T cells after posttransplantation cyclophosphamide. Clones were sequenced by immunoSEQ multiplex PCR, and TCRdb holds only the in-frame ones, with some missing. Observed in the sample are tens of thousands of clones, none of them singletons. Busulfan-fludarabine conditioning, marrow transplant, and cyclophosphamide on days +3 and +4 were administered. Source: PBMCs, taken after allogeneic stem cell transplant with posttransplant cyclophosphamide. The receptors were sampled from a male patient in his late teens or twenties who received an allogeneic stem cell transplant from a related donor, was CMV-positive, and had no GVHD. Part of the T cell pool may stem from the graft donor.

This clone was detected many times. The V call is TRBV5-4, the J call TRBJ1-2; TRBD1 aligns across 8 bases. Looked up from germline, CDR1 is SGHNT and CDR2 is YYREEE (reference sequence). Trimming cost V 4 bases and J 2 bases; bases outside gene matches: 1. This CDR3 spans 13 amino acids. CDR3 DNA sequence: TGTGCCAGCAGCCGGACAGGGAACTATGGCTACACCTTC. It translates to CASSRTGNYGYTF.

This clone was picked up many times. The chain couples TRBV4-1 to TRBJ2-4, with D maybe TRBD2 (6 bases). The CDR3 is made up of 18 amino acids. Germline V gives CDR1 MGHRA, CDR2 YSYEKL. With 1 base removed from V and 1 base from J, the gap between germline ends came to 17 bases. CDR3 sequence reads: CASSQGPTGGDAKNIQYF. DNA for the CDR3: TGCGCCAGCAGCCAAGGACCAACAGGAGGGGACGCCAAAAACATTCAGTACTTC.

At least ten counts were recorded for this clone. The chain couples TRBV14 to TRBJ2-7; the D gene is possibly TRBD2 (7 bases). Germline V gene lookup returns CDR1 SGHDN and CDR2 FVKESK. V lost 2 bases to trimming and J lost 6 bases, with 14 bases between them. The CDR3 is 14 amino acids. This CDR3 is CASSQQGREREQYF. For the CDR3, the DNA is TGTGCCAGCAGCCAACAGGGGAGGGAACGCGAGCAGTACTTC.

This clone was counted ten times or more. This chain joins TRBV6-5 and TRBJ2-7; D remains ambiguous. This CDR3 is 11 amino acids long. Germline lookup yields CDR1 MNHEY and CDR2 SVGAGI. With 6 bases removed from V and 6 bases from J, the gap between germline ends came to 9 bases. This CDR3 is CASRTPGEQYF. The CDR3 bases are TGTGCCAGCAGGACCCCAGGCGAGCAGTACTTC.

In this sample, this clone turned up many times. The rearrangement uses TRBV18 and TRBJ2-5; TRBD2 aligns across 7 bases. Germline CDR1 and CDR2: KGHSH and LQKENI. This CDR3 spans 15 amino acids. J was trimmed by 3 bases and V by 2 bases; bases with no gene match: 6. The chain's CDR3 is CASSPSAGREETQYF. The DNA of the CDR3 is TGTGCCAGCTCACCATCGGCAGGGAGGGAAGAGACCCAGTACTTC.

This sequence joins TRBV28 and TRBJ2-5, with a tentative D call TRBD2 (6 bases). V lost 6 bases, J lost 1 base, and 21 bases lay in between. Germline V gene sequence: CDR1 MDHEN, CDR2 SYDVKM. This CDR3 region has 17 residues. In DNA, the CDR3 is TGTGCCAGCAGCCCCCTAGGGACTTTCCAGCCCCAAGAGACCCAGTACTTC. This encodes CASSPLGTFQPQETQYF.

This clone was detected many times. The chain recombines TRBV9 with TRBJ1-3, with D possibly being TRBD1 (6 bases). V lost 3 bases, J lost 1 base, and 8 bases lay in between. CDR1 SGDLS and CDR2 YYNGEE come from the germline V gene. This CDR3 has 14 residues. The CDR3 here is CASSEQGSGNTIYF. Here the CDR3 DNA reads TGTGCCAGCAGCGAACAGGGTTCTGGAAACACCATATATTTT.

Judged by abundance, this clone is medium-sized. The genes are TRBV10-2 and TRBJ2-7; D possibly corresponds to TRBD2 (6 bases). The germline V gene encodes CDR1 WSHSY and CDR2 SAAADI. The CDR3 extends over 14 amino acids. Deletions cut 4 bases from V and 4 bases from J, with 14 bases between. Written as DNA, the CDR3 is TGCGCCAGCAGTGTAGGCGGGACCTTTTACGAGCAGTACTTC. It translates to CASSVGGTFYEQYF.

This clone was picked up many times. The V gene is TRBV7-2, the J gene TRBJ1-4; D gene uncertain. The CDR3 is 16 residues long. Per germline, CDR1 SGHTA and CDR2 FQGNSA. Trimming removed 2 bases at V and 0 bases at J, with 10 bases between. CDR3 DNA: TGTGCCAGCAGCTTACACAGTTCTGCAACTAATGAAAAACTGTTTTTT. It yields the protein CASSLHSSATNEKLFF.

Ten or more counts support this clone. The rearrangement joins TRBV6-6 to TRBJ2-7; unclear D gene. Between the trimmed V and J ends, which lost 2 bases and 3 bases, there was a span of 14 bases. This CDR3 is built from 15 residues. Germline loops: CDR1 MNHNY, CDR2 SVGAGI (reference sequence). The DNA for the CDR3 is TGTGCCAGCAGTTACGCGATAAACCCCAACTACGAGCAGTACTTC. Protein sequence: CASSYAINPNYEQYF.

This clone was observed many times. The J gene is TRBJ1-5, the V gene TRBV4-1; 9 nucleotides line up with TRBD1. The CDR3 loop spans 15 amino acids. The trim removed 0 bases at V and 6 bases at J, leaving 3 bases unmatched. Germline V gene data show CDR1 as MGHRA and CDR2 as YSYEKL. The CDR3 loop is CASSQEDRGGQPQHF. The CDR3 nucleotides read TGCGCCAGCAGCCAAGAGGACAGGGGAGGTCAGCCCCAGCATTTT.